Listed here are 12 T cell receptor beta chains from one sample, sequenced in a study of blood T cell repertoires in COVID-19. TCRdb's table, derived via immunoSEQ multiplex PCR, lists solely in-frame clones and lacks some. The profile covers about 100,000 clones, with roughly 80% appearing a single time and roughly 17% taken by the ten largest. Sequencing was done on a sample of peripheral blood. Receptors originate from a woman aged 60-75 years with acute or convalescent COVID-19.

V is TRBV5-6 and J is TRBJ2-6; perhaps TRBD1 as D (5 bases). V lost 1 base to trimming and J lost 2 bases, with 16 bases between them. The CDR3 totals 18 residues. The germline V gene has CDR1 SGHDT and CDR2 YYEEEE. The CDR3 sequence is CASSLFAWGNAGANVLTF. The CDR3 bases are TGTGCCAGCAGCTTGTTCGCATGGGGCAACGCTGGGGCCAACGTCCTGACTTTC.

The chain links TRBV11-2 to TRBJ2-3, with 10 bases identical to TRBD2. V lost 5 bases and J lost 6; bases outside the gene matches: 8. The CDR3 has 15 amino acids. Germline loops: CDR1 SGHAT, CDR2 FQNNGV. For the CDR3, the DNA is TGTGCCAGCAGCCTAGCCGGGACTAGCGCCGATACGCAGTATTTT. The encoded protein is CASSLAGTSADTQYF.

The chain recombines TRBV7-9 with TRBJ1-1; D is perhaps TRBD1 (5 bases). Trimming removed 8 bases at V and 0 bases at J, with 10 bases between. CDR3 length: 13 amino acids. Per germline, CDR1 SEHNR and CDR2 FQNEAQ (reference sequence). The CDR3 here is CASQGGMNTEAFF. In nucleotides, the CDR3 is TGTGCCAGCCAGGGTGGCATGAACACTGAAGCTTTCTTT.

The rearrangement uses TRBV6-5 and TRBJ1-4; the match to TRBD1 covers 7 bases. Germline-derived CDR1 and CDR2 are MNHEY and SVGAGI. This CDR3 has 13 residues. V shed 8 bases and J 8 bases; nucleotides not matched to a gene: 8. The CDR3 nucleotides read TGTGCCAGCGCTCGACAGGGTGTAGAAAAACTGTTTTTT. Residues: CASARQGVEKLFF.

The J gene is TRBJ1-2, the V gene TRBV9, with 7 nucleotides matching TRBD1. J gave up 2 bases and V 0 bases, and 4 bases lay outside the gene matches. The CDR3 loop spans 15 amino acids. Germline V gives CDR1 SGDLS, CDR2 YYNGEE. The DNA of the CDR3 is TGTGCCAGCAGCGTAGGGCGGGACAGCAACTATGGCTACACCTTC. It yields the protein CASSVGRDSNYGYTF.

The chain employs TRBV9 and TRBJ2-7; TRBD2 agrees at 7 bases. CDR1 and CDR2 (germline): SGDLS, YYNGEE. The CDR3 extends over 14 amino acids. Trimming at V came to 0 bases and at J to 7 bases, leaving 7 bases not matched to a gene. This CDR3 is CASSVGEGLREQYF. The CDR3 DNA follows: TGTGCCAGCAGCGTAGGGGAGGGGTTGAGGGAGCAGTACTTC.

The gene calls are TRBV27 and TRBJ1-2; D may be TRBD1 (5 bases). Germline values: CDR1 MNHEY, CDR2 SMNVEV (reference sequence). The length of the CDR3 is 17 residues. The V end lost 3 bases, the J end lost 1 base, and 18 bases lay between the germline ends. The CDR3 DNA sequence: TGTGCCAGCAGTTTTCTCTCGACAGCAAACTTTAACTATGGCTACACCTTC. Encoded protein: CASSFLSTANFNYGYTF.

This chain connects TRBV10-3 to TRBJ1-1; D perhaps matches TRBD1 (5 bases). Germline V CDR1 and CDR2: ENHRY, SYGVKD. CDR3 length: 13 residues. Between the trimmed V and J ends, which lost 3 bases and 2 bases, there was a span of 7 bases. The CDR3 sequence: CAISDDRNTEAFF. In nucleotides, the CDR3 is TGTGCCATCAGTGACGACAGAAACACTGAAGCTTTCTTT.

The chain links TRBV6-5 to TRBJ1-2; TRBD1 aligns across 8 bases. Germline V gene data show CDR1 as MNHEY and CDR2 as SVGAGI. CDR3 length: 12 amino acids. Trimming took 7 bases from V and 4 from J; bases not matched to a gene: 2. In nucleotides, the CDR3 is TGTGCCAGCACCGACAGGGGCTATGGCTACACCTTC. It codes for CASTDRGYGYTF.

The chain combines TRBV5-6 with TRBJ1-6; no reliable D call. There are 15 residues in the CDR3. Germline V CDR1 and CDR2: SGHDT, YYEEEE. With 4 bases removed from V and 6 bases from J, the gap between germline ends came to 14 bases. CDR3 sequence reads: CASSRPTDFNSPLHF. As DNA, the CDR3 is TGTGCCAGCAGCCGCCCAACTGATTTTAATTCACCCCTCCACTTT. The entire variable domain, with the rest obtained from reference TRBV5-6 and TRBJ1-6, is as follows: DAGVTQSPTHLIKTRGQQVTLRCSPKSGHDTVSWYQQALGQGPQFIFQYYEEEERQRGNFPDRFSGHQFPNYSSELNVNALLLGDSALYLCASSRPTDFNSPLHFGNGTRLTVT.

This rearrangement joins TRBV27 to TRBJ2-1; 9 nucleotides agree with TRBD1. The CDR3 sequence is 16 residues long. Per germline, CDR1 MNHEY and CDR2 SMNVEV (reference sequence). The trim removed 6 bases at V and 1 base at J, leaving 7 bases unmatched. The CDR3, as DNA: TGTGCCAGCAGAGGACCCGGGACAGGGTCCTACAATGAGCAGTTCTTC. The encoded protein is CASRGPGTGSYNEQFF.

The chain employs TRBV3-1 (or the pseudogene TRBV3-2) and TRBJ1-2; 8 bases are shared with TRBD1. The CDR3 is made up of 15 amino acids. The V gene end was trimmed by 4 bases and the J gene end by 4 bases; junction bases not matched to a gene: 8. Germline V gene data show CDR1 as LGHDT and CDR2 as YNNKEL (reference sequence). CDR3: CASSPGQGAVYGYTF. As DNA, the CDR3 is TGTGCCAGCAGCCCGGGCCAGGGGGCGGTCTATGGCTACACCTTC.